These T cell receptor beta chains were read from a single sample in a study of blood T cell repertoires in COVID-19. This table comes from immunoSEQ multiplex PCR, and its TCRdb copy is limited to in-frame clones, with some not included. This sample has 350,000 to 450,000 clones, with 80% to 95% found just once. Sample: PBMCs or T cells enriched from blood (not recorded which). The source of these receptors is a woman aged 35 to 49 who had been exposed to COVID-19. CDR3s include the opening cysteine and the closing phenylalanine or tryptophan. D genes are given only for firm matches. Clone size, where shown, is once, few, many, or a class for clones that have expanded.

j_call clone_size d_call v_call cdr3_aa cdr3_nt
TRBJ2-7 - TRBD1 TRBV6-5 CASSYGTGGLYEQYF TGTGCCAGCAGTTACGGGACAGGGGGGTTATACGAGCAGTACTTC
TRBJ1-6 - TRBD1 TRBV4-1 CASSPYVTGGVSPLHF TGCGCCAGCAGCCCCTATGTAACAGGGGGAGTCTCACCCCTCCACTTT
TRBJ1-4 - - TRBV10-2 CASGLVGRNEKLFF TGCGCCAGCGGTCTGGTGGGGAGAAATGAAAAACTGTTTTTT
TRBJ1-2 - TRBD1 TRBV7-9 CASSLAGTGDNYGYTF TGTGCCAGCAGCTTAGCCGGGACAGGGGATAATTATGGCTACACCTTC
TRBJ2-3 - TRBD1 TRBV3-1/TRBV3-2 CASSQGDRGVRDTQYF TGTGCCAGCAGCCAAGGGGACAGGGGGGTAAGGGATACGCAGTATTTT
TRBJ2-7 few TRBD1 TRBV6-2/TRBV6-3 CASSPGTGISYEQYF TGTGCCAGCAGCCCCGGGACAGGGATTTCCTACGAGCAGTACTTC
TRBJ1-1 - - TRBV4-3 CASSQVRGGTEAFF TGCGCCAGCAGCCAAGTTAGGGGTGGCACTGAAGCTTTCTTT
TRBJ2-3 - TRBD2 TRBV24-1 CATSDTLAGGLGDTQYF TGTGCCACCAGTGATACTCTAGCGGGAGGGCTGGGTGATACGCAGTATTTT
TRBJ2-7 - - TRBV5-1 CASSLEVALASYEQYF TGCGCCAGCAGCTTGGAAGTTGCCCTAGCGAGTTACGAGCAGTACTTC
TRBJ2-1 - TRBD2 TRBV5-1 CASSYLPGGAPDEQFF TGCGCCAGCAGCTATCTCCCCGGGGGGGCCCCCGATGAGCAGTTCTTC
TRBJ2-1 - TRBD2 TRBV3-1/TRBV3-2 CASSPPTGLAGGNEQFF TGTGCCAGCAGCCCCCCAACGGGACTAGCGGGGGGCAATGAGCAGTTCTTC